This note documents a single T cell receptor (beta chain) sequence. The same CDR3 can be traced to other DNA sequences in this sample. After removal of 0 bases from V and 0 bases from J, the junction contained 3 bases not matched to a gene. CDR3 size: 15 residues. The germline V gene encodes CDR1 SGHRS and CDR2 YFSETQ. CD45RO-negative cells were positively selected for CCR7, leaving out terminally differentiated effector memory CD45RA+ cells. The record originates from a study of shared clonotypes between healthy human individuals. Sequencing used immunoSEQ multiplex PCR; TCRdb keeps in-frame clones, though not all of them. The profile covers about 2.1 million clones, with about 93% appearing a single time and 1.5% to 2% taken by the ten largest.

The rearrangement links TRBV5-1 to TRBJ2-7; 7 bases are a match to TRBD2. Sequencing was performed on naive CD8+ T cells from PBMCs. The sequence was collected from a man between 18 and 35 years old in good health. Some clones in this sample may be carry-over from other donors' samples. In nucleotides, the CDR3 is TGCGCCAGCAGCTTGGGCGGGGGAAGCTCCTACGAGCAGTACTTC. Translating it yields CASSLGGGSSYEQYF.